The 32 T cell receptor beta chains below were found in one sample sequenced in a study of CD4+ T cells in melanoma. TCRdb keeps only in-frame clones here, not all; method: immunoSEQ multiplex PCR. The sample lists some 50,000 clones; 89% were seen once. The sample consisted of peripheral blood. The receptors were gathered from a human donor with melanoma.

The CDR3 loop is CASSFRQGNTEAFF. The DNA for the CDR3 is TGTGCCAGCAGCTTTCGACAGGGGAACACTGAAGCTTTCTTT. The chain links TRBV7-9 to TRBJ1-1; 7 bases are shared with TRBD1. The CDR3 is made up of 14 amino acids. Unmatched junction bases numbered 2, after V lost 3 bases and J lost 1 base. CDR1 and CDR2 from the germline V gene are SEHNR and FQNEAQ (reference sequence).

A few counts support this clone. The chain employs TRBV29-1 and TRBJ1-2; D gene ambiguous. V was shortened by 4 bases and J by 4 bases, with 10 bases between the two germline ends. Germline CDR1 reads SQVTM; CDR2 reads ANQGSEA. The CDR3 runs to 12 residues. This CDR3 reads CSVADTLYGYTF. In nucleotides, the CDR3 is TGCAGCGTTGCTGACACCCTCTATGGCTACACCTTC.

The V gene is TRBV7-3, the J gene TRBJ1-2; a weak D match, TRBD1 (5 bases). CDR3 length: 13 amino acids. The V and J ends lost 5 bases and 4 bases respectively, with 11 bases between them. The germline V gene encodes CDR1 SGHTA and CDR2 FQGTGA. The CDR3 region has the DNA TGTGCCAGCAGCCTCGGGGCTGCCTATGGCTACACCTTC. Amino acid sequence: CASSLGAAYGYTF.

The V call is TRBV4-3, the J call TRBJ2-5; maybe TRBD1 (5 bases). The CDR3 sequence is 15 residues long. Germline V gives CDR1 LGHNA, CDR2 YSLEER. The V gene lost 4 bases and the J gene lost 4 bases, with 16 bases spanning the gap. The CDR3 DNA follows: TGCGCCAGCAGCCCATCCCACAGGACGGGAGAGACCCAGTACTTC. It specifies CASSPSHRTGETQYF.

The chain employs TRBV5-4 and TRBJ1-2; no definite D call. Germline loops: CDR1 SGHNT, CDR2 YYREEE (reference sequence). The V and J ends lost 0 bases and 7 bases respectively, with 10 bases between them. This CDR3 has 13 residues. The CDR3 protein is CASSLGQVRGYTF. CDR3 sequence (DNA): TGTGCCAGCAGCTTGGGACAAGTACGTGGCTACACCTTC.

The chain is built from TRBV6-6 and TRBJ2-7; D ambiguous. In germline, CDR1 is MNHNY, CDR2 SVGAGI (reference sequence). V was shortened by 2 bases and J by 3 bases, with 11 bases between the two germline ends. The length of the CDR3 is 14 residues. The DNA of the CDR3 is TGTGCCAGCAGTTACCCTCCGGAAAGCTACGAGCAGTACTTC. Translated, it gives CASSYPPESYEQYF.

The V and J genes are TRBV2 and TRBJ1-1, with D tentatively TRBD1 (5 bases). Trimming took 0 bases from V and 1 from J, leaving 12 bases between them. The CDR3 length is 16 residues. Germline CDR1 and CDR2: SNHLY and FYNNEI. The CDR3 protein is CASSEAYGGGNTEAFF. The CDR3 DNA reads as TGTGCCAGCAGTGAAGCCTATGGGGGGGGGAACACTGAAGCTTTCTTT.

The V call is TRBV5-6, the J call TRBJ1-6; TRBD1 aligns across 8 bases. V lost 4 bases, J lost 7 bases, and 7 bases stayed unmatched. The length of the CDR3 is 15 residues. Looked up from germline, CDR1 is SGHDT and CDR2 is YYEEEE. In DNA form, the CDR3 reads TGTGCCAGCAGCATACGGACAGGGAGAAATTCACCCCTCCACTTT. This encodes CASSIRTGRNSPLHF.

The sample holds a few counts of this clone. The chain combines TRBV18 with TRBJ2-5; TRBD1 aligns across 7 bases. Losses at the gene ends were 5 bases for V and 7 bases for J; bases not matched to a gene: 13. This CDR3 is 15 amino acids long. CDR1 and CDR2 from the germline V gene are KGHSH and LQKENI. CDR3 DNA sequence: TGTGCCAGCTCATCATCAGGGGGACGAACCCCGACCCAGTACTTC. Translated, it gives CASSSSGGRTPTQYF.

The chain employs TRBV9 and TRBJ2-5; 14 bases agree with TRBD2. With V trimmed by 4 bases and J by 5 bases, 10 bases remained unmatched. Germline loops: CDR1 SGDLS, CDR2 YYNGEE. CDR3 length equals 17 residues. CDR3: CASSTGLAGGARETQYF. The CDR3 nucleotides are TGTGCCAGCAGCACCGGACTAGCGGGGGGCGCTCGGGAGACCCAGTACTTC. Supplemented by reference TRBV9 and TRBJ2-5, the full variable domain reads DSGVTQTPKHLITATGQRVTLRCSPRSGDLSVYWYQQSLDQGLQFLIQYYNGEERAKGNILERFSAQQFPDLHSELNLSSLELGDSALYFCASSTGLAGGARETQYFGPGTRLLVL.

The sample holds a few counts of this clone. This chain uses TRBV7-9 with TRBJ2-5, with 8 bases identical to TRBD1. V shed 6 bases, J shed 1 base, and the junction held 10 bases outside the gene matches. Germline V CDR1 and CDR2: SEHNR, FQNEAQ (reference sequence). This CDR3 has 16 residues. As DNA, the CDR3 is TGTGCCAGCAGATCCGCCGACAGGGGAATCCAAGAGACCCAGTACTTC. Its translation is CASRSADRGIQETQYF.

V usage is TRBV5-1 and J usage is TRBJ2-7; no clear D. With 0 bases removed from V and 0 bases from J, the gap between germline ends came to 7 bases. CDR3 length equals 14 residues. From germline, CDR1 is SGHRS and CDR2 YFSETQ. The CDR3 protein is CASSLGTASYEQYF. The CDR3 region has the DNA TGCGCCAGCAGCTTGGGGACGGCCTCCTACGAGCAGTACTTC.

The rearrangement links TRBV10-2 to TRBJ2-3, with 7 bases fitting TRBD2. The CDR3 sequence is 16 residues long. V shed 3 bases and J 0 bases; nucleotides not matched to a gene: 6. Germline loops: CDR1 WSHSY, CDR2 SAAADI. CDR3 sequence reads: CASSDISGESTDTQYF. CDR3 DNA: TGCGCCAGCAGTGACATCAGCGGGGAGAGCACAGATACGCAGTATTTT.

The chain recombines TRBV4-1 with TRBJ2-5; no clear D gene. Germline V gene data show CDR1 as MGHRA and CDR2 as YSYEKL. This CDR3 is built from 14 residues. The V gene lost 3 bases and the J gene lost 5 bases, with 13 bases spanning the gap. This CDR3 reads CASSHPPSGETQYF. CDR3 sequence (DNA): TGCGCCAGCAGCCATCCCCCGTCCGGTGAGACCCAGTACTTC.

CDR3 DNA sequence: TGCGCCAGCAGCTCCGCCTACGAGCAGTACTTC. Translated: CASSSAYEQYF. V and J are TRBV5-1 and TRBJ2-7, with D unclear. From germline, CDR1 is SGHRS and CDR2 YFSETQ. The CDR3 has 11 amino acids. Between the trimmed V and J ends, which lost 3 bases and 2 bases, there was a span of 3 bases.

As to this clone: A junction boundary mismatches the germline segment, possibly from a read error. The CDR3 DNA sequence: TGCGCCAGCGGGCCCGGAGCGGGGGACCGCTCAGTCTTC. Translation: CASGPGAGDRSVF. The J gene is TRBJ2-1, the V gene TRBV5-1, with TRBD2 matching 8 bases. From germline, CDR1 is SGHRS and CDR2 YFSETQ. The CDR3 spans 13 residues.

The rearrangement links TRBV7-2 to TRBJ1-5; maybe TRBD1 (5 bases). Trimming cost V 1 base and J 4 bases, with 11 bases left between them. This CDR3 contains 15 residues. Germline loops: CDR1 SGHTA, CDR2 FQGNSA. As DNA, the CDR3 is TGTGCCAGCAGCTTAGTAGGGGTCGGGAATCAGCCCCAGCATTTT. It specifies CASSLVGVGNQPQHF.

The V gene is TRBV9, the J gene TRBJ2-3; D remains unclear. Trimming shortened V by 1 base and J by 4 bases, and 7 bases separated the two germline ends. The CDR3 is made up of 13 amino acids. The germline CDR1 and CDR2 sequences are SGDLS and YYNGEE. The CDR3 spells CASSVYGSDTQYF. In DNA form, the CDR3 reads TGTGCCAGCAGCGTATATGGGTCAGATACGCAGTATTTT.

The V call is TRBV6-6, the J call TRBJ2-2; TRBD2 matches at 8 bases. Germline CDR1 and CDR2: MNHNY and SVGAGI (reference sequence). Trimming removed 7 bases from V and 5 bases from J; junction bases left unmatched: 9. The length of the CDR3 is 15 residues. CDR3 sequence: CASTPGGGGTGELFF. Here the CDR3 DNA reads TGTGCCAGCACCCCCGGGGGGGGAGGGACCGGGGAGCTGTTTTTT.

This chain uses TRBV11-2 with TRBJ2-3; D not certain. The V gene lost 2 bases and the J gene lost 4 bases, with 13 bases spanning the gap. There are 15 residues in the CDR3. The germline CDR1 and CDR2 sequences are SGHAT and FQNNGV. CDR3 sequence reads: CASSLILLGPDTQYF. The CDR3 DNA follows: TGTGCCAGCAGCTTAATTCTCCTCGGGCCAGATACGCAGTATTTT.

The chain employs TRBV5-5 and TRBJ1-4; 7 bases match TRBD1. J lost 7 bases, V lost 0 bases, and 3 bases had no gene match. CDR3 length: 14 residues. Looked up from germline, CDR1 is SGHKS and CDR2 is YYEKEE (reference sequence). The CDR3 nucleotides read TGTGCCAGCAGCTTGGCTCAGGGGGGTGAAAAACTGTTTTTT. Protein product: CASSLAQGGEKLFF.

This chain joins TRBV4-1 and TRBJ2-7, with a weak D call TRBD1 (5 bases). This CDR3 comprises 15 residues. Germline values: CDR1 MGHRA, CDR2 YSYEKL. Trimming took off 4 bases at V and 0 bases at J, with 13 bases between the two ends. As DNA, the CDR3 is TGCGCCAGCAGCCCCGTACAGGCGAGCTCCTACGAGCAGTACTTC. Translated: CASSPVQASSYEQYF.

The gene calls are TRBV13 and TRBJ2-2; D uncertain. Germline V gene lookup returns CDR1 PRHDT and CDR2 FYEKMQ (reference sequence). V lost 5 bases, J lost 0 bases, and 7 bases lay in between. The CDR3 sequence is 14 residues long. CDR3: CASSPGSNTGELFF. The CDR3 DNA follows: TGTGCCAGCAGCCCCGGTTCGAACACCGGGGAGCTGTTTTTT. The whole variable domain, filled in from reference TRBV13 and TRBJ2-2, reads AAGVIQSPRHLIKEKRETATLKCYPIPRHDTVYWYQQGPGQDPQFLISFYEKMQSDKGSIPDRFSAQQFSDYHSELNMSSLELGDSALYFCASSPGSNTGELFFGEGSRLTVL.

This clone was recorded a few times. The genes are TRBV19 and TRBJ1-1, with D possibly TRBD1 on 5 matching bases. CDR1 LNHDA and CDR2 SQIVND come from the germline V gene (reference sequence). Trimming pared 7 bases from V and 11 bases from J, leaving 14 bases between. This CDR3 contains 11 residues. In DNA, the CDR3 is TGTGCCAGTACGGGGGGACCCTGGGCTTTCTTT. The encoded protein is CASTGGPWAFF.

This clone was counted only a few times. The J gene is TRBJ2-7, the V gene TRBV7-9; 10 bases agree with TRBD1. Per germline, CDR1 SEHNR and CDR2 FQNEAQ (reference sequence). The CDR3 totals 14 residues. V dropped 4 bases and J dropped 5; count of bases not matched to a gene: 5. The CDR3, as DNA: TGTGCCAGCAGCTCGACAGGGGGCCTGGACGAGCAGTACTTC. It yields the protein CASSSTGGLDEQYF.

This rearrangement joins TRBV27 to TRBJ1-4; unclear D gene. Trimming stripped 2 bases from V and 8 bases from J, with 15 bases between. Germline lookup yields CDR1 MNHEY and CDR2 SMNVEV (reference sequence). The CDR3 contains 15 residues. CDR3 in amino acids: CASSLRGRDPEKLFF. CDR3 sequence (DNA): TGTGCCAGCAGTTTACGGGGTCGGGATCCCGAAAAACTGTTTTTT.

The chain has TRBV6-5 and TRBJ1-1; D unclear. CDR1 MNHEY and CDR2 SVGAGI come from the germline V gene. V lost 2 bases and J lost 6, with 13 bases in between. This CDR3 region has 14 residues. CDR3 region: CASSYRDNHPEAFF. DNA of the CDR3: TGTGCCAGCAGTTACCGCGACAACCATCCTGAAGCTTTCTTT.

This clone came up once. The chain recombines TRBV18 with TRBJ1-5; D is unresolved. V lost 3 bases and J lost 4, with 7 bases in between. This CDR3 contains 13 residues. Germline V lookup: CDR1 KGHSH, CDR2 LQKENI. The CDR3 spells CASSPLQNQPQHF. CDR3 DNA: TGTGCCAGCTCACCTCTGCAAAATCAGCCCCAGCATTTT.

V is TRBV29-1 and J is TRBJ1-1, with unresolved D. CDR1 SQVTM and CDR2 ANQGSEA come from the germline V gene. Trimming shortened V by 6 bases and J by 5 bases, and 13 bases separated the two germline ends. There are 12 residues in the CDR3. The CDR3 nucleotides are TGCAGCGTCGAGGTCAGGATGACTGAAGCTTTCTTT. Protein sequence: CSVEVRMTEAFF.

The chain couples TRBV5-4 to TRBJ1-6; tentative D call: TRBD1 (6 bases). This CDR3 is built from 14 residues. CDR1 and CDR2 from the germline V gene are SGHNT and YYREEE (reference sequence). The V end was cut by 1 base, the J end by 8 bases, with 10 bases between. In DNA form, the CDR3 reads TGTGCCAGCAGCTTGCAGGGGAGGGATTCACCCCTCCACTTT. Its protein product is CASSLQGRDSPLHF.

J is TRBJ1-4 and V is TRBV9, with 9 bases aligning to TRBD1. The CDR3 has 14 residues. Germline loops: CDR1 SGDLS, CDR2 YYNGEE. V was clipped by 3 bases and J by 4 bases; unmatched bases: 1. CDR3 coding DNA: TGTGCCAGCAGCGGACAGGGGGTTAATGAAAAACTGTTTTTT. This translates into CASSGQGVNEKLFF.

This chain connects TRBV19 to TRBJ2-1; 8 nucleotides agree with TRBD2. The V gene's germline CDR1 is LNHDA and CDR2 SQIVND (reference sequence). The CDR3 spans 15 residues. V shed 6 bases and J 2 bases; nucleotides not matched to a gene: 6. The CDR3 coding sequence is TGTGCCAGTAGGGGGGCGGGGGGCCCCTACAATGAGCAGTTCTTC. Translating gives CASRGAGGPYNEQFF.